Below are 23 T cell receptor beta chains sequenced from a single sample in a study of regulatory T cells in long-lasting Graves disease (dated by TCRdb to the early 2020s). The intended sense of this specimen's time point label: newly diagnosed GD, antithyroid drugs for less than 3 months. For both TCR sequencing and RNA sequencing, RNA was extracted from PBMCs using TRIzol. Library generation was performed with multiplex PCR. The sequencing machine was an Illumina HiSeq 4000. CDR3 regions were amplified by Arm-PCR with iRepertoire HTBI primers to construct TCR beta libraries. TCRdb took the public reads, trimmed them with fastp at Q25, ran MiXCR for clone calling and kept in-frame beta chains. Rows are unified per CDR3 protein, each entry keeping the most common DNA and genes. This sample has approximately 470,000 distinct CDR3 sequences in its table, and about 16% of those were observed once. The top ten clonotypes cover 12% of the sample.

The same specimen was also included in a second study, on T cells in Graves' hyperthyroidism and ophthalmopathy.

Here the sequenced sample was peripheral blood mononuclear cells (PBMCs), taken at new diagnosis, from a patient treated with antithyroid drugs. The source is a man between 40 and 49 years old with Graves disease. Donor details come from another sample of the same person, matched by shared clones.

V usage is TRBV20-1 and J usage is TRBJ2-2, with D perhaps TRBD2 (5 bases). This CDR3 has 14 amino acids. V lost 5 bases and J lost 3, with 13 bases in between. Germline V gives CDR1 DFQATT, CDR2 SNEGSKA (reference sequence). The CDR3 sequence: CSARRTLHTGELFF. The CDR3, as DNA: TGCAGTGCTCGCCGGACTCTGCACACCGGGGAGCTGTTTTTT.

The chain joins TRBV4-1 to TRBJ2-5; weak D call: TRBD1 (5 bases). CDR1 is MGHRA and CDR2 is YSYEKL in the germline V gene. The germline V and J ends were trimmed by 0 bases and 3 bases, with 14 bases remaining between them. The CDR3 totals 16 residues. The CDR3 spells CASSQDLGEPKETQYF. In DNA form, the CDR3 reads TGCGCCAGCAGCCAAGATCTAGGGGAACCGAAAGAGACCCAGTACTTC.

The chain is built from TRBV7-2 and TRBJ2-6, with a weak D call TRBD2 (5 bases). This CDR3 has 17 amino acids. V gave up 1 base and J gave up 4 bases, with 14 bases separating them. Per the germline V gene, CDR1 is SGHTA and CDR2 is FQGNSA. The CDR3 coding sequence is TGTGCCAGCAGCTTAGATCTACGAGGGCCCGGGGCCAACGTCCTGACTTTC. As protein: CASSLDLRGPGANVLTF.

The J gene is TRBJ2-7, the V gene TRBV3-1, with D possibly matching TRBD2 (5 bases). The CDR3 totals 14 residues. V was shortened by 4 bases and J by 5 bases, with 15 bases between the two germline ends. Looked up from germline, CDR1 is LGHDT and CDR2 is YNNKEL (reference sequence). CDR3 region: CASSLRATVDEQYF. In DNA form, the CDR3 reads TGTGCCAGCAGCCTGCGGGCTACCGTGGACGAGCAGTACTTC.

The gene calls are TRBV10-3 and TRBJ2-2; D perhaps matches TRBD2 (5 bases). The germline V gene has CDR1 ENHRY and CDR2 SYGVKD. The CDR3 runs to 15 residues. V shed 0 bases and J shed 3 bases, with 8 bases lying between them. The CDR3 sequence: CAISESKDYTGELFF. Written as DNA, the CDR3 is TGTGCCATCAGTGAGTCGAAGGACTACACCGGGGAGCTGTTTTTT.

This clonotype was counted many times. The chain carries TRBV9 and TRBJ2-7; 7 positions match TRBD1. The ends lost 2 bases at V and 2 bases at J; junction bases unmatched: 1. CDR3 length equals 13 residues. CDR1 is SGDLS and CDR2 is YYNGEE in the germline V gene. CDR3: CASSVGTAYEQYF. The CDR3 DNA reads TGTGCCAGCAGCGTGGGGACAGCCTACGAGCAGTACTTC.

This clonotype was picked up a small number of times. The chain carries TRBV6-2 or TRBV6-3 and TRBJ1-1; the D is unclear. V was cut by 2 bases and J by 0 bases, with 10 bases left in between. There are 15 residues in the CDR3. CDR1 and CDR2 (germline): MNHEY, SVGEGT. CDR3 bases: TGTGCCAGCAGTTACGAAGGTTCCATGAACACTGAAGCTTTCTTT. Protein: CASSYEGSMNTEAFF.

This clonotype was seen only a few times. The rearrangement joins TRBV12-3 or TRBV12-4 to TRBJ2-1; D remains ambiguous. Trimming pared 1 base from V and 9 bases from J, leaving 7 bases between. The CDR3 consists of 12 residues. The CDR3, as DNA: TGTGCCAGCAGTTTAGGGTTCCCTGAGCAGTTCTTC. Its protein product is CASSLGFPEQFF.

The sample holds many counts of this clonotype. The CDR3 nucleotides are TGTGCCAGCAGCCCCGAGGGGTCCAATCAGCCCCAGCATTTT. Protein: CASSPEGSNQPQHF. V usage is TRBV7-9 and J usage is TRBJ1-5, with D possibly being TRBD1 (5 bases). The CDR3 consists of 14 residues. The germline CDR1 and CDR2 sequences are SEHNR and FQNEAQ (reference sequence). Trimming left V 5 bases short and J 3 bases short, with 11 bases between.

In its sample, this clonotype was seen many times. The chain recombines TRBV30 with TRBJ2-1; unclear D gene. V shed 3 bases and J shed 7 bases, with 13 bases lying between them. CDR1 is GTSNPN and CDR2 is SVGIG in the germline V gene (reference sequence). The CDR3 is 13 amino acids. CDR3 sequence (DNA): TGTGCCTGGAGGATGGCTGCGTATAATGAGCAGTTCTTC. It specifies CAWRMAAYNEQFF.

This clonotype appeared a few times. A clone one base away is much larger, so this may be a read error. This CDR3 is missing its conserved last phenylalanine or tryptophan, likely due to a read error. CDR3 sequence reads: CASKLEAPDTQYS. In nucleotides, the CDR3 is TGTGCCAGCAAACTGGAGGCCCCAGATACGCAGTATTCT. This rearrangement joins TRBV28 to TRBJ2-3, with D possibly matching TRBD2 (5 bases). CDR1 and CDR2 from the germline V gene are MDHEN and SYDVKM. The CDR3 consists of 13 residues. Between the trimmed V and J ends, which lost 7 bases and 4 bases, there was a span of 12 bases.

This clonotype has more than one count but fewer than ten. Since a much larger clone is just one base distant, this may be a read error. This chain joins TRBV28 and TRBJ2-1; D is ambiguous. The CDR3 extends over 17 amino acids. The V and J ends lost 1 base and 1 base respectively, with 14 bases between them. Germline V gene sequence: CDR1 MDHEN, CDR2 SYDVKM. The CDR3 sequence is CASSLLVGRMSYNEQFF. DNA of the CDR3: TGTGCCAGCAGTTTATTGGTCGGACGAATGTCCTACAATGAGCAGTTCTTC.

This clonotype was observed a handful of times. A much larger clone sits a single nucleotide away, making a read error possible. This sequence joins TRBV30 and TRBJ1-5, with D uncertain. The CDR3 length is 14 residues. The germline CDR1 and CDR2 sequences are GTSNPN and SVGIG (reference sequence). The CDR3 loop reads CAWSGAALNQPRHF. The CDR3, as DNA: TGTGCCTGGAGTGGGGCGGCCCTCAATCAGCCCCGGCATTTT.

The sample holds many counts of this clonotype. The chain recombines TRBV20-1 with TRBJ2-1; 7 nucleotides match TRBD2. Losses at the gene ends were 6 bases for V and 5 bases for J; bases not matched to a gene: 13. CDR1 is DFQATT, CDR2 SNEGSKA, per germline (reference sequence). The CDR3 loop spans 15 amino acids. The CDR3 DNA reads as TGCAGTGCCGAGAGAGGAGCGGGACCAAACAATGAGCAGTTCTTC. This codes for CSAERGAGPNNEQFF.

This clonotype was observed many times. The chain joins TRBV11-3 to TRBJ2-3; 9 bases line up with TRBD2. CDR3 length: 15 amino acids. V shed 5 bases and J 4 bases; nucleotides not matched to a gene: 7. Germline V gene lookup returns CDR1 SGHNT and CDR2 YENEEA. In DNA, the CDR3 is TGTGCCAGCAGCGGCATAGCGGGAGCTGCAGATACGCAGTATTTT. It specifies CASSGIAGAADTQYF.

This clonotype was detected many times. The genes are TRBV5-1 and TRBJ1-2; possible D gene TRBD1, 6 bases. CDR1 is SGHRS, CDR2 YFSETQ, per germline. The CDR3 is 13 amino acids. Deletions cut 3 bases from V and 7 bases from J, with 13 bases between. DNA of the CDR3: TGCGCCAGCAGCTCAGGGGCAGGGTTTGGCTACACCTTC. Its translation: CASSSGAGFGYTF.

This clonotype came up many times. J is TRBJ2-7 and V is TRBV6-5, with 9 bases matching TRBD1. V trimming: 4 bases; J trimming: 2 bases; junction bases outside the gene matches: 9. Germline CDR1 and CDR2: MNHEY and SVGAGI. The CDR3 has 16 amino acids. This CDR3 reads CASSSERTGGTYEQYF. Written as DNA, the CDR3 is TGTGCCAGCAGTTCCGAACGTACAGGGGGCACCTACGAGCAGTACTTC.

About this clonotype: Germline and junction disagree at one end, which may indicate a read error. The chain links TRBV28 to TRBJ2-1; 8 bases agree with TRBD1. Germline V gene sequence: CDR1 MDHEN, CDR2 SYDVKM. CDR3 size: 13 residues. CDR3 nucleotide sequence: TGTACCAGCAGGAGACAGGGGTCCAATGAGCAGTTCTTC. Translating it yields CTSRRQGSNEQFF.

This clonotype was counted only a few times. This rearrangement joins TRBV19 to TRBJ2-1; the match to TRBD2 covers 10 bases. The CDR3 is 17 residues long. V shed 5 bases, J shed 5 bases, and the junction held 12 bases outside the gene matches. In germline, CDR1 is LNHDA, CDR2 SQIVND (reference sequence). CDR3 sequence reads: CASSPALIAGGDNEQFF. The CDR3 region has the DNA TGTGCCAGTAGTCCAGCACTAATAGCGGGAGGCGACAATGAGCAGTTCTTC.

There are many counts of this clonotype. J is TRBJ2-1 and V is TRBV2; TRBD2 is a possible D gene (5 bases). Germline loops: CDR1 SNHLY, CDR2 FYNNEI. There are 14 residues in the CDR3. Trimming cost V 7 bases and J 4 bases, with 14 bases left between them. This CDR3 is CASNPSRGYNEQFF. The DNA of the CDR3 is TGTGCCAGCAATCCTAGCAGAGGGTACAATGAGCAGTTCTTC.

This clonotype was observed once. This chain connects TRBV4-1 to TRBJ2-3, with D possibly being TRBD1 or TRBD2 (6 bases each). The V end was cut by 0 bases, the J end by 11 bases, with 9 bases between. CDR3 size: 12 residues. CDR1 is MGHRA and CDR2 is YSYEKL in the germline V gene. DNA for the CDR3: TGCGCCAGCAGCCAAGATGGAGGGGGGCAGTATTTT. Amino acid sequence: CASSQDGGGQYF.

This clonotype was recorded a few times. The J gene is TRBJ1-5, the V gene TRBV12-5; 8 nucleotides match TRBD1. The V gene's germline CDR1 is LGHNT and CDR2 FRNRAP. The CDR3 is 16 amino acids. With V trimmed by 2 bases and J by 2 bases, 5 bases remained unmatched. CDR3 sequence: CASGLRTGSGNQPQHF. The CDR3 DNA is TGTGCTAGTGGTTTGCGGACAGGGAGCGGCAATCAGCCCCAGCATTTT. Filled out from reference TRBV12-5 and TRBJ1-5, the complete variable domain reads DARVTQTPRHKVTEMGQEVTMRCQPILGHNTVFWYRQTMMQGLELLAYFRNRAPLDDSGMPKDRFSAEMPDATLATLKIQPSEPRDSAVYFCASGLRTGSGNQPQHFGDGTRLSIL.

This clonotype was seen many times. The V and J genes are TRBV28 and TRBJ2-1, with 8 bases fitting TRBD1. This CDR3 comprises 14 residues. Trimming cost V 5 bases and J 8 bases; bases outside gene matches: 8. Germline CDR1 is MDHEN and CDR2 is SYDVKM. CDR3 residues: CASSVAGGLYEQFF. CDR3 DNA: TGTGCCAGCAGTGTGGCAGGGGGCCTATATGAGCAGTTCTTC.